The present T cell receptor beta chain was sequenced within a study of shared clonotypes between healthy human individuals. Study in general: CD4 naive and memory got three plates each, CD8 naive two, CD8 memory one.

As to this clone: The target antigen is unknown.

Germline V gives CDR1 LGHNA, CDR2 YNFKEQ. This CDR3 contains 16 residues. V was cut by 0 bases and J by 0 bases, with 11 bases left in between. Positive CCR7 selection of CD45RO-negative cells yielded the naive CD8 cells, and terminally differentiated effector memory CD45RA+ cells were excluded. Study-level results: Across subsets, estimated richness was generally greater for naive than for memory populations. Sequencing of the sorted subsets was shown by rarefaction to be incomplete despite large depth.

The authors loaded 150 to 250 ng DNA, roughly 27,000 T cell genomes, into sorted-subset replicate PCRs. Here immunoSEQ multiplex PCR was the method, and the copy in TCRdb shows in-frame clones only, minus some. This repertoire shows about 2 million clones, about 95% found once; its top ten account for around 1%. This receptor was taken from a man aged 18 to 29 in good health. The sample was naive CD8+ T cells sorted from blood. V usage is TRBV4-2 and J usage is TRBJ1-1; tentative D call: TRBD1 (6 bases). The CDR3 region is CASSQDPGAMNTEAFF. As DNA, the CDR3 is TGTGCCAGCAGCCAAGATCCAGGGGCCATGAACACTGAAGCTTTCTTT.